This T cell receptor beta chain was recovered during a study of cytomegalovirus exposure and HLA in healthy donors. Study as a whole: There were more than 350 genotyped donors. Of these, roughly 80% fell in the genetic ancestry cluster associated with self-reported Caucasian donors. Overall study findings and caveats: A reported reduction in N-insertions relative to the roughly 670-donor mean was seen in an Asian-associated ancestry cluster in a later analysis. Analyzed later, association rates of TCRs varied across HLA loci, with DRB1 most and HLA-C fewest. In a later analysis, parvovirus B19, influenza, CMV and Epstein-Barr virus appeared linked to several top co-occurrence clusters.

The V segment lost 5 bases and the J segment 5 bases; nucleotides outside the gene matches: 21. Germline loops: CDR1 SGHRS, CDR2 YFSETQ. The CDR3 runs to 19 residues. Points on this clone: Antigen: not known.

The PCR ran on 60 Vbeta and 13 Jbeta primers. Data came from immunoSEQ multiplex PCR; TCRdb stores just in-frame clones and leaves some out. The sample lists about 110,000 clones; 65% were seen once. This sequence joins TRBV5-1 and TRBJ1-2; 10 bases are shared with TRBD1. The TCR was taken from a man aged 30 to 39 in good health and CMV-seropositive. What was sequenced was PBMCs. For the CDR3, the DNA is TGCGCCAGCAGTTCAACTACCCATCGGGACAGGGGACGGTATTATGGCTACACCTTC. Its protein is CASSSTTHRDRGRYYGYTF.